Following are 12 T cell receptor beta chains from one sample sequenced in a study of cytomegalovirus exposure and HLA in healthy donors. The study ran its PCR with 60 Vbeta and 13 Jbeta primers. Some clones are missing from TCRdb's copy, which holds only in-frame ones; the method was immunoSEQ multiplex PCR. The sample holds roughly 100,000 clones, 75% to 85% seen once. Material for sequencing was PBMCs. The receptors here all came from a man aged 50-59 years in good health and CMV-seronegative.

The DNA for the CDR3 is TGTGCCAGCAATCAGGACTTTCAGGAAGCCAAAAACATTCAGTACTTC. As protein: CASNQDFQEAKNIQYF. This chain links TRBV27 with TRBJ2-4, with a weak D call TRBD2 (5 bases). Looked up from germline, CDR1 is MNHEY and CDR2 is SMNVEV (reference sequence). This CDR3 comprises 16 residues. The V end lost 7 bases, the J end lost 0 bases, and 16 bases lay between the germline ends.

The chain couples TRBV10-3 to TRBJ1-1; D possibly corresponds to TRBD1 (6 bases). V was cut by 3 bases and J by 0 bases, with 11 bases left in between. The length of the CDR3 is 15 residues. Per germline, CDR1 ENHRY and CDR2 SYGVKD. The CDR3: CAISDRGQMNTEAFF. Here the CDR3 DNA reads TGTGCCATCAGTGATAGAGGACAGATGAACACTGAAGCTTTCTTT.

The chain couples TRBV30 to TRBJ2-7, with 7 bases identical to TRBD2. The ends lost 5 bases at V and 5 bases at J; junction bases unmatched: 21. This CDR3 is built from 17 residues. Germline CDR1 reads GTSNPN; CDR2 reads SVGIG (reference sequence). The CDR3: CAWGDPFQAGTFNEQYF. CDR3 bases: TGTGCCTGGGGTGATCCTTTCCAAGCGGGGACCTTCAACGAGCAGTACTTC.

Of note for this clone: A junction boundary mismatches the germline segment, possibly from a read error. Additional DNA sequences in this sample encode the identical CDR3. This chain joins TRBV5-4 and TRBJ1-6, with 8 nucleotides matching TRBD1. The CDR3 length is 17 residues. Per germline, CDR1 SGHNT and CDR2 YYREEE (reference sequence). The CDR3 sequence is CASSGGQAFSYNSPLHF. The CDR3 DNA sequence: TGTGCCAGCAGCGGGGGACAGGCCTTCTCCTATAATTCCCCCCTCCACTTT.

This clone came up once. The chain recombines TRBV10-3 with TRBJ1-2; weak D call: TRBD1 (6 bases). Trimming shortened V by 4 bases and J by 10 bases, and 13 bases separated the two germline ends. CDR1 and CDR2 (germline): ENHRY, SYGVKD. This CDR3 spans 12 amino acids. The CDR3 here is CAISGDRNLYTF. Here the CDR3 DNA reads TGTGCCATCAGTGGCGACAGGAACCTCTACACCTTC.

The chain uses TRBV7-9 and TRBJ2-1, with TRBD1 matching 9 bases. The CDR3 length is 17 residues. The ends lost 4 bases at V and 5 bases at J; junction bases unmatched: 12. The V gene's germline CDR1 is SEHNR and CDR2 FQNEAQ (reference sequence). CDR3 sequence: CASSSDRGGYGDNEQFF. The CDR3 DNA follows: TGTGCCAGCAGCTCTGACAGGGGGGGGTACGGGGACAATGAGCAGTTCTTC.

The chain has TRBV5-1 and TRBJ1-1, with TRBD1 matching 8 bases. After removal of 1 base from V and 6 bases from J, the junction contained 14 bases not matched to a gene. CDR3 size: 17 residues. CDR1 is SGHRS, CDR2 YFSETQ, per germline. DNA of the CDR3: TGCGCCAGCAGCTTGTATGGCAGGGGGCCGCGGCGCGCTGAAGCTTTCTTT. Protein sequence: CASSLYGRGPRRAEAFF. Combining the CDR3 with reference TRBV5-1 and TRBJ1-1 gives the whole variable domain KAGVTQTPRYLIKTRGQQVTLSCSPISGHRSVSWYQQTPGQGLQFLFEYFSETQRNKGNFPGRFSGRQFSNSRSEMNVSTLELGDSALYLCASSLYGRGPRRAEAFFGQGTRLTVV.

This chain uses TRBV18 with TRBJ1-6, with D maybe TRBD1 (5 bases). With 3 bases removed from V and 8 bases from J, the gap between germline ends came to 8 bases. This CDR3 is built from 13 residues. CDR1 and CDR2 from the germline V gene are KGHSH and LQKENI. DNA of the CDR3: TGTGCCAGCTCACCCCCGACAGATTCACCCCTCCACTTT. Protein sequence: CASSPPTDSPLHF.

The CDR3 region has the DNA TGTGCCAGCTCACTCGGGGAAGTCACAGATACGCAGTATTTT. Residues: CASSLGEVTDTQYF. J is TRBJ2-3 and V is TRBV7-2; possibly TRBD2 for D (5 bases). V was clipped by 8 bases and J by 2 bases, with 14 bases between them. Germline V gene sequence: CDR1 SGHTA, CDR2 FQGNSA. The CDR3 is made up of 14 amino acids.

The V call is TRBV15, the J call TRBJ2-6, with D unresolved. This CDR3 is 14 amino acids long. The germline V gene encodes CDR1 LNHNV and CDR2 YYDKDF (reference sequence). Trimming left V 1 base short and J 4 bases short, with 5 bases between. CDR3 sequence (DNA): TGTGCCACCAGCAGAGGCGGAGGGGCCAACGTCCTGACTTTC. As protein: CATSRGGGANVLTF.

This chain uses TRBV2 with TRBJ2-1, with TRBD1 matching 7 bases. From germline, CDR1 is SNHLY and CDR2 FYNNEI. V dropped 8 bases and J dropped 3; count of bases not matched to a gene: 4. The CDR3 is 13 amino acids. CDR3 in amino acids: CASLRDSYNEQFF. In nucleotides, the CDR3 is TGTGCCAGCCTCCGGGACAGCTACAATGAGCAGTTCTTC.

The chain is built from TRBV2 and TRBJ2-1; D is perhaps TRBD2 (5 bases). Germline V gene data show CDR1 as SNHLY and CDR2 as FYNNEI. The CDR3 loop spans 12 amino acids. V was shortened by 4 bases and J by 14 bases, with 15 bases between the two germline ends. The CDR3 DNA reads TGTGCCAGCAGTGTTACAATACCCGGGGAGTTCTTC. This encodes CASSVTIPGEFF.